A selection of T cell receptor beta chains follows, all from one sample in a study of STAT5B mutations in CD4+ large granular lymphocyte leukemia. Sequencing was performed with immunoSEQ multiplex PCR; in TCRdb, only in-frame clones are kept and a portion is missing. Of tens of thousands of clones in the sample, about 78% were seen once. The sample consisted of CD4+ T cells from blood buffy coats. The receptors were sampled from a human donor in good health. CDR3s include the opening cysteine and the closing phenylalanine or tryptophan. D genes are given only for firm matches. Rows may omit the clone size; those that give it use once, few, many or a size class.

D: -
V: TRBV29-1
size: once
J: TRBJ1-4
DNA: TGCAGCGGCGGAGACGGGACATATGAAAAACTGTTTTTT
CDR3: CSGGDGTYEKLFF

D: -
V: TRBV9
size: -
J: TRBJ2-7
DNA: TGTGCCAGCAGCGTGAGGGGAGCAGGGCATACTACGGACGAGCAGTACTTC
CDR3: CASSVRGAGHTTDEQYF

D: TRBD2
V: TRBV13
size: -
J: TRBJ2-7
DNA: TGTGCCAGCGCACCAGGGACTAGCATCTACGAGCAGTACTTC
CDR3: CASAPGTSIYEQYF

D: -
V: TRBV5-1
size: -
J: TRBJ1-1
DNA: TGCGCCAGCAGCTTGGCGGTAGCATGGGGTGATGCGAACACTGAAGCTTTCTTT
CDR3: CASSLAVAWGDANTEAFF

D: -
V: TRBV28
size: -
J: TRBJ2-7
DNA: TGTGCCCGGGGATTTATGGGAATTCCCTACGAGCAGTACTTC
CDR3: CARGFMGIPYEQYF

D: TRBD2
V: TRBV2
size: -
J: TRBJ2-5
DNA: TGTGCCAGCAGGGATCTAGCGGGGGGGCATAAAGAGACCCAGTACTTC
CDR3: CASRDLAGGHKETQYF

D: -
V: TRBV7-3
size: -
J: TRBJ1-1
DNA: TGTGCCAGCAGTTTGGAAGGGAGGGGGACTGAAGCTTTCTTT
CDR3: CASSLEGRGTEAFF

D: -
V: TRBV28
size: few
J: TRBJ1-5
DNA: TGTGCCAGCAGTTTAGGTCAGGGCCGTCAGCCCCAGCATTTT
CDR3: CASSLGQGRQPQHF

D: -
V: TRBV4-2
size: -
J: TRBJ2-1
DNA: TGTGCCAGCAGCCTCCTTGGTGGCGCAACGGATAGCAATGAGCAGTTCTTC
CDR3: CASSLLGGATDSNEQFF

D: TRBD2
V: TRBV4-1
size: -
J: TRBJ2-1
DNA: TGCGCCAGCAGCCAGGTACTAGCGGGCTCCTACAATGAGCAGTTCTTC
CDR3: CASSQVLAGSYNEQFF

D: -
V: TRBV7-3
size: -
J: TRBJ2-1
DNA: TGTGCCAGCAGCCTGAACTTGGACAATGAGCAGTTCTTC
CDR3: CASSLNLDNEQFF

D: -
V: TRBV2
size: -
J: TRBJ2-4
DNA: TGTGCCAGCAGTGAATCTGGGGGAAACATTCAGTACTTC
CDR3: CASSESGGNIQYF

D: TRBD2
V: TRBV5-1
size: few
J: TRBJ2-2
DNA: TGCGCCAGCAGCACGGGAGGTTCCAACACCGGGGAGCTGTTTTTT
CDR3: CASSTGGSNTGELFF

D: TRBD1
V: TRBV6-6
size: once
J: TRBJ1-2
DNA: TGTGCCAGCAGTTCCCCGGGGACAGGCTACGGCTATGGCTACACCTTC
CDR3: CASSSPGTGYGYGYTF

D: -
V: TRBV5-1
size: -
J: TRBJ1-2
DNA: TGCGCCAGCAGCTCGGACAGCTATGGCTACACCTTC
CDR3: CASSSDSYGYTF

D: TRBD1
V: TRBV5-4
size: -
J: TRBJ1-2
DNA: TGTGCCAGCAGCAAGACAGGGGTTTATGGCTACACCTTC
CDR3: CASSKTGVYGYTF

D: -
V: TRBV6-5
size: -
J: TRBJ1-4
DNA: TGTGCCAGCAGTTACTCCTTGGGGGCCCCTAATGAAAAACTGTTTTTT
CDR3: CASSYSLGAPNEKLFF

D: -
V: TRBV2
size: -
J: TRBJ1-2
DNA: TGTGCCAGCTCTGCCGACACCGACTATGGCTACACCTTC
CDR3: CASSADTDYGYTF

D: -
V: TRBV19
size: few
J: TRBJ1-1
DNA: TGTGCCAGTATGGGCCGGGTGAACACTGAAGCTTTCTTT
CDR3: CASMGRVNTEAFF

D: -
V: TRBV7-3
size: -
J: TRBJ2-3
DNA: TGTGCCAGCAGCTCAGAACGAGGTTTCTCAGATACGCAGTATTTT
CDR3: CASSSERGFSDTQYF

D: TRBD2
V: TRBV7-2
size: once
J: TRBJ2-7
DNA: TGTGCCAGCAGCTCTACTAGCGGGCTCTACGAGCAGTACTTC
CDR3: CASSSTSGLYEQYF

D: -
V: TRBV27
size: -
J: TRBJ2-6
DNA: TGTGCCAGCAGAACTATACTGGGGGCCAACGTCCTGACTTTC
CDR3: CASRTILGANVLTF

D: -
V: TRBV10-1
size: once
J: TRBJ1-1
DNA: TGCGCCAGCAGTGGCGCCCACAGGGAGGTCACTGAAGCTTTCTTT
CDR3: CASSGAHREVTEAFF

D: TRBD2
V: TRBV7-2
size: -
J: TRBJ2-7
DNA: TGTGCCAGCAGCTTAGCAGCTAGCGGGAGTTTATACGAGCAGTACTTC
CDR3: CASSLAASGSLYEQYF

D: -
V: TRBV5-6
size: few
J: TRBJ2-3
DNA: TGTGCCAGCAGCTTGATCGAGGGGGGGCGAGGTACGCAGTATTTT
CDR3: CASSLIEGGRGTQYF

D: TRBD1
V: TRBV7-2
size: -
J: TRBJ1-3
DNA: TGTGCCAGCAGCAAAAGGACAGGTGGAAACACCATATATTTT
CDR3: CASSKRTGGNTIYF

D: TRBD2
V: TRBV7-2
size: -
J: TRBJ2-7
DNA: TGTGCCAGCAGCTTAGTTAGCGGGGGGAACTACGAGCAGTACTTC
CDR3: CASSLVSGGNYEQYF

D: TRBD2
V: TRBV7-6
size: -
J: TRBJ2-2
DNA: TGTGCCAGCAGCTTGAAGCGGGAGGGCCACGGGGAGCTGTTTTTT
CDR3: CASSLKREGHGELFF

D: -
V: TRBV15
size: -
J: TRBJ2-5
DNA: TGTGCCACCAGCCCCCGGGACTACCAAGAGACCCAGTACTTC
CDR3: CATSPRDYQETQYF

D: TRBD1
V: TRBV18
size: -
J: TRBJ2-3
DNA: TGTGCCAGCTCACCACAGACAGGGCTGTTCACAGATACGCAGTATTTT
CDR3: CASSPQTGLFTDTQYF

D: -
V: TRBV2
size: few
J: TRBJ1-5
DNA: TGTGCCAGCAGTGTCCCAGGGGACAATCAGCCCCAGCATTTT
CDR3: CASSVPGDNQPQHF

D: TRBD1
V: TRBV18
size: -
J: TRBJ2-7
DNA: TGTGCCAGCTCGCCGGGACAGGGGTTCTCCTACGAGCAGTACTTC
CDR3: CASSPGQGFSYEQYF

D: TRBD2
V: TRBV7-3
size: -
J: TRBJ2-1
DNA: TGTGCCAGCAGCTTTAGCGGGAGGTCAAATGAGCAGTTCTTC
CDR3: CASSFSGRSNEQFF

D: -
V: TRBV6-5
size: -
J: TRBJ1-6
DNA: TGTGCCAGCAGTTACTCGCCAGGGTATTCACCCCTCCACTTT
CDR3: CASSYSPGYSPLHF

D: -
V: TRBV11-2
size: -
J: TRBJ2-5
DNA: TGTGCCAGCAGCTTAGGCTTCGGGACCCAAGAGACCCAGTACTTC
CDR3: CASSLGFGTQETQYF

D: -
V: TRBV6-5
size: -
J: TRBJ2-4
DNA: TGTGCCAGCAGCCCCCGTGCGGGGATAAACATTCAGTACTTC
CDR3: CASSPRAGINIQYF

D: TRBD2
V: TRBV29-1
size: few
J: TRBJ2-5
DNA: TGCAGCATCACTAGCGGGGGGACCCAAGAGACCCAGTACTTC
CDR3: CSITSGGTQETQYF

D: -
V: TRBV4-3
size: -
J: TRBJ2-3
DNA: TGCGCCAGCAGCCAAGCTGGCGGGGCACACACAGATACGCAGTATTTT
CDR3: CASSQAGGAHTDTQYF

D: TRBD1
V: TRBV4-1
size: -
J: TRBJ2-7
DNA: TGCGCCAGCAGCCAACCGGACAGGGGATTTTCCTACGAGCAGTACTTC
CDR3: CASSQPDRGFSYEQYF

D: -
V: TRBV11-2
size: -
J: TRBJ2-3
DNA: TGTGCCAGCAGCTTAGCGGGAGCGTCGGATACGCAGTATTTT
CDR3: CASSLAGASDTQYF

D: -
V: TRBV7-7
size: -
J: TRBJ2-7
DNA: TGTGCCAGCAGCTGGCTGGGACACCGACCCTCCTACGAGCAGTACTTC
CDR3: CASSWLGHRPSYEQYF

D: TRBD1
V: TRBV7-9
size: -
J: TRBJ2-5
DNA: TGTGCCAGCAGCCAGGTCCGGGACAGGGGACAAGAGACCCAGTACTTC
CDR3: CASSQVRDRGQETQYF

D: TRBD2
V: TRBV4-3
size: -
J: TRBJ2-7
DNA: TGCGCCAGCAGCCAAGATTGGGAGGGTACCTACGAGCAGTACTTC
CDR3: CASSQDWEGTYEQYF

D: -
V: TRBV7-4
size: -
J: TRBJ1-6
DNA: TGTGCCAGCAGCTTACGGAACCGACAGGACATTCTGTATTCACCCCTCCACTTT
CDR3: CASSLRNRQDILYSPLHF

D: TRBD1
V: TRBV28
size: once
J: TRBJ2-7
DNA: TGTGCCAGCAGTTTAGGCAGGGGGCCCCTCTCCTACGAGCAGTACTTC
CDR3: CASSLGRGPLSYEQYF

D: -
V: TRBV6-5
size: few
J: TRBJ2-7
DNA: TGTGCCAGCAGTTACCGAGCTGGCACAGGCTACGAGCAGTACTTC
CDR3: CASSYRAGTGYEQYF